This passage covers 5 T cell receptor beta chains from one sample sequenced in a study of blood T cell repertoires in COVID-19 (dated by TCRdb to between 2020 and 2021). Library prep was done by the immunoSEQ multiplex PCR assay. Entries here come from immuneACCESS through TCRdb and include only in-frame sequences with V and J called. Some clones fail to appear in such tables; in the studies checked, an unresolved V gene covers under half of the shortfall, and the cause of the remainder is unknown. The sample yields some 70,000 clones; 75% to 85% were counted once. 20% of the sample is held by the ten biggest clonotypes. Sequencing was carried out using peripheral blood. The receptors were sampled from a woman between 65 and 79 years old with acute or convalescent COVID-19.

The chain employs TRBV7-6 and TRBJ2-5; a weak D match, TRBD1 (6 bases). The CDR3 is made up of 14 amino acids. Germline values: CDR1 SGHVS, CDR2 FNYEAQ. Trimming shortened V by 5 bases and J by 2 bases, and 12 bases separated the two germline ends. CDR3 in amino acids: CASSVTGYQETQYF. The DNA of the CDR3 is TGTGCCAGCAGCGTAACAGGGTATCAAGAGACCCAGTACTTC.

The chain uses TRBV5-1 and TRBJ1-2; TRBD1 is a possible D gene (5 bases). V lost 2 bases and J lost 0, with 8 bases in between. CDR3 length: 14 residues. Germline V CDR1 and CDR2: SGHRS, YFSETQ. CDR3 sequence (DNA): TGCGCCAGCAGCTTCTGGGGGGCTAACTATGGCTACACCTTC. Amino acids: CASSFWGANYGYTF.

The chain employs TRBV28 and TRBJ2-3; 8 bases are a match to TRBD2. V shed 6 bases and J 5 bases; nucleotides not matched to a gene: 13. The germline V gene encodes CDR1 MDHEN and CDR2 SYDVKM. CDR3 size: 16 residues. As DNA, the CDR3 is TGTGCCAGCAGCCAGAGCGGGAGAGCCTTGGGAGATACGCAGTATTTT. Protein: CASSQSGRALGDTQYF. Using reference TRBV28 and TRBJ2-3 for the parts outside the CDR3, the full variable domain is DVKVTQSSRYLVKRTGEKVFLECVQDMDHENMFWYRQDPGLGLRLIYFSYDVKMKEKGDIPEGYSVSREKKERFSLILESASTNQTSMYLCASSQSGRALGDTQYFGPGTRLTVL.

This rearrangement joins TRBV28 to TRBJ2-7; D perhaps matches TRBD2 (6 bases). V dropped 6 bases and J dropped 3 bases, with 9 bases sitting between them. CDR3 size: 12 residues. Germline-derived CDR1 and CDR2 are MDHEN and SYDVKM. CDR3 sequence reads: CASRRGIYEQYF. The CDR3 DNA reads TGTGCCAGCAGACGGGGGATCTACGAGCAGTACTTC. Full variable domain (outside the CDR3, taken from reference TRBV28 and TRBJ2-7): DVKVTQSSRYLVKRTGEKVFLECVQDMDHENMFWYRQDPGLGLRLIYFSYDVKMKEKGDIPEGYSVSREKKERFSLILESASTNQTSMYLCASRRGIYEQYFGPGTRLTVT.

This chain links TRBV7-8 with TRBJ2-3; D perhaps matches TRBD2 (6 bases). Germline values: CDR1 SGHVS, CDR2 FQNEAQ. Deletions cut 3 bases from V and 3 bases from J, with 13 bases between. The CDR3 is 15 amino acids. CDR3 residues: CASSFTREWTDTQYF. The DNA of the CDR3 is TGTGCCAGCAGCTTTACCCGGGAGTGGACAGATACGCAGTATTTT.